This T cell receptor beta chain was observed in a study of cytomegalovirus exposure and HLA in healthy donors. Study findings and constraints: About 87% or about 30% of the time was how often most TCR beta V segments were productive, according to an earlier analysis. Equally common other TCR beta chains were less clonally expanded than HLA-associated ones, a later analysis found. Later analysis associated a missense DCLRE1C variant with TCR beta V- and J-gene trimming.

CDR3 length: 13 amino acids. J was trimmed by 9 bases and V by 8 bases; bases with no gene match: 9. The germline gives CDR1 SNHLY, CDR2 FYNNEI. A word on this clone: Its cognate antigen is unknown.

Amplification used 60 Vbeta primers and 13 Jbeta primers. Profiling relied on immunoSEQ multiplex PCR, and the TCRdb table lists in-frame clones only, not all of them. The sample has roughly 190,000 clones, 70% to 80% seen once. Material: PBMCs. This clonotype was obtained from a girl aged 5-17 years in good health and CMV-seropositive. This chain uses TRBV2 with TRBJ2-1, with 8 bases matching TRBD2. CDR3 sequence reads: CASGGLEGPEQFF. The CDR3 DNA follows: TGTGCCAGCGGGGGACTAGAGGGACCTGAGCAGTTCTTC.